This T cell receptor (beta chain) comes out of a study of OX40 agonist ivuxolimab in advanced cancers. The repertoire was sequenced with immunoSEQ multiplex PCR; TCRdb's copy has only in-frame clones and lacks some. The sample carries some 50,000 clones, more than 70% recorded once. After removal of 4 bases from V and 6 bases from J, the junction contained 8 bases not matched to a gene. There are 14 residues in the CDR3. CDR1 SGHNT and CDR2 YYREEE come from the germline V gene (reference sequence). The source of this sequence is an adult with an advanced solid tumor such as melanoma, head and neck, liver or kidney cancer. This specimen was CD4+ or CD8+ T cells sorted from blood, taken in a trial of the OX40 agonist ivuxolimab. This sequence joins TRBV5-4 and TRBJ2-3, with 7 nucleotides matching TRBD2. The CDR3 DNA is TGTGCCAGCAGCCCGGTAGCGGGTGGGGATACGCAGTATTTT. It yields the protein CASSPVAGGDTQYF.